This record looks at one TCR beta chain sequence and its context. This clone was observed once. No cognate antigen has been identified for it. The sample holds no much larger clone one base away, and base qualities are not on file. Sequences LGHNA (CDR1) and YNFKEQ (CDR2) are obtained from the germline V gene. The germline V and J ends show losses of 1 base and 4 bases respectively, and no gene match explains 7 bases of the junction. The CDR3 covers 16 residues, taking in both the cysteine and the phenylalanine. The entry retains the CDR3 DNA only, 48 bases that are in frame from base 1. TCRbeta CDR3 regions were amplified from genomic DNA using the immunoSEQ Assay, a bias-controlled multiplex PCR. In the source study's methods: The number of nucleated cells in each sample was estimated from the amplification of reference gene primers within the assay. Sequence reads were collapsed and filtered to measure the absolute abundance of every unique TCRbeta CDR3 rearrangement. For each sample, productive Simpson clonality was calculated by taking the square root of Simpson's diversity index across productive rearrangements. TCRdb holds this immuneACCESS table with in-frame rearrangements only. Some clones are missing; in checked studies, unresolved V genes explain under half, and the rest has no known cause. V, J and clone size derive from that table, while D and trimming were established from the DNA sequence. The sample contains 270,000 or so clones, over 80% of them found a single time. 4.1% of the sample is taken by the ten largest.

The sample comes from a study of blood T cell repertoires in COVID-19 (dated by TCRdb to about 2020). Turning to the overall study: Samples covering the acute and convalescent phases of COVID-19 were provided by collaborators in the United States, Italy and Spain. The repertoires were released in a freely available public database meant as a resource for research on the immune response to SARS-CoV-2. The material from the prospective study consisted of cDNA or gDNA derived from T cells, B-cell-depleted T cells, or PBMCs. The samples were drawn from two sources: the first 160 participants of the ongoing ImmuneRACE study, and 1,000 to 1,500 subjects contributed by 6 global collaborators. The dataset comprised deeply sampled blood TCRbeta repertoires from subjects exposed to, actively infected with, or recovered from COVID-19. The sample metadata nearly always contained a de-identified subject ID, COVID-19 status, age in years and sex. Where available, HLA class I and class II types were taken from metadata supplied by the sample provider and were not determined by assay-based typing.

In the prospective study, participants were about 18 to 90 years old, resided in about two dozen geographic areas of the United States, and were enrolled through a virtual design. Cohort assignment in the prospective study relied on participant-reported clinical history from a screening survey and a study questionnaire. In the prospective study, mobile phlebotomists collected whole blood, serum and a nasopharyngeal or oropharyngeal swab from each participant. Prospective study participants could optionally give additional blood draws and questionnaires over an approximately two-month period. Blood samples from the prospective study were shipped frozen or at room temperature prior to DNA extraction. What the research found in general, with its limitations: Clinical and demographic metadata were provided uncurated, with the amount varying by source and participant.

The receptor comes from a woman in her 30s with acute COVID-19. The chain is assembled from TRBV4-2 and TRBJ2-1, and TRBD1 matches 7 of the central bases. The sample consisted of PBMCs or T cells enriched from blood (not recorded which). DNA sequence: TGTGCCAGCAGCCAAGCACAGGGGACGTTTTACAATGAGCAGTTCTTC. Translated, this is CASSQAQGTFYNEQFF.